This T cell receptor (beta chain) emerged from a study of CD8 T cells in ankylosing spondylitis. From germline, CDR1 is SEHNR and CDR2 FQNEAQ (reference sequence). V was clipped by 1 base and J by 1 base, with 15 bases between them. This CDR3 spans 17 amino acids. Libraries for TCR beta were made by quantitative 5'-RACE with molecular barcodes. TCRdb analysed the 5' RACE reads with MiXCR anew, one entry per CDR3 protein. The data show 450,000 or so distinct CDR3 sequences, about 24% seen once. Whole-study results and caveats: Those disease-linked clones were CD8+; they were also relatively rare in peripheral blood. Apparently characteristic of ankylosing spondylitis blood was a TCR beta motif (eight highly homologous variants). Reports of some motif variants in reactive arthritis synovial fluid and blood predate this one. It was reported that disease-linked clones were significantly enriched in matched ankylosing spondylitis synovial fluid.

On this clonotype itself: Its matching antigen is unknown.

V is TRBV7-9 and J is TRBJ2-3; the D gene is possibly TRBD2 (5 bases). The sequencing sample was made of blood, either unsorted or a sorted T cell fraction (not recorded which). The sequence derives from a male donor with ankylosing spondylitis. The CDR3 coding sequence is TGTGCCAGCAGCTTAGAAGGACTGCTGGGTGGCACAGATACGCAGTATTTT. Its protein is CASSLEGLLGGTDTQYF.